This T cell receptor (beta chain) is drawn from a study of T cells after yellow fever vaccination. Study-level findings and limits: It was a small share of clonotypes that appeared in both CD4 and CD8 compartments.

About this clonotype itself: Its antigen remains unknown.

One entry per CDR3 protein, called by TCRdb with MiXCR from the 5' RACE reads. The table shows 500,000 to 650,000 distinct CDR3 sequences, with about 15% occurring only once. V gave up 5 bases and J gave up 4 bases; unmatched junction bases: 6. The V gene's germline CDR1 is SGHTA and CDR2 FQGNSA. The CDR3 spans 14 residues. This chain links TRBV7-2 with TRBJ2-5; TRBD2 aligns across 8 bases. This clonotype was obtained from a man younger than 30 who received the YFV17D yellow fever vaccine. This specimen consisted of PBMCs, obtained less than 6 days after the first yellow fever vaccination. The CDR3 DNA reads as TGTGCCAGCAGCCGCGGGACTAGTCGAGAGACCCAGTACTTC. Translated: CASSRGTSRETQYF.